This section outlines one T cell receptor (beta chain) sequence together with its context. This CDR3 has 15 residues. The J segment lost 3 bases and the V segment lost 0 bases, leaving 1 base of the junction unmatched. Germline V gene sequence: CDR1 LGHNA, CDR2 YNFKEQ. This entry comes from a study of blood T cell repertoires in COVID-19. Study-level background: The United States, Italy and Spain were the sources of the acute and convalescent COVID-19 samples. T cells, B-cell-depleted T cells, or PBMCs supplied cDNA or gDNA.

As originally analysed: Reference gene primer amplification gave nucleated cell count estimates. TCRdb's copy holds only in-frame clones and misses some; the assay was immunoSEQ multiplex PCR. V and J calls and clone size follow that table, whereas D and trimming were derived from the DNA. The table has more than 200,000 clones, around nine tenths seen once; the top ten hold 2% to 2.5%. The chain joins TRBV4-2 to TRBJ2-2; 7 bases agree with TRBD2. The sequencing input was peripheral blood. The TCR comes from a middle-aged woman who had recovered from COVID-19. In DNA, the CDR3 is TGTGCCAGCAGCCAAGATGGGGGGGACACCGGGGAGCTGTTTTTT. As protein: CASSQDGGDTGELFF.